The clone carrying this TCR beta chain showed up just once. Germline V gene data show CDR1 as MNHEY and CDR2 as SMNVEV (reference sequence). V lost 2 bases, J lost 0 bases, and 14 bases lay in between. This CDR3 has 16 amino acids. TCRdb keeps only in-frame clones here, not all; method: immunoSEQ multiplex PCR. The sample records about 55,000 clones, more than 95% being singletons. The data were obtained in a study of control samples from healthy donors and cancer patients. The receptor comes from a woman in her late teens or twenties in good health. Sequenced input: blood. The genes are TRBV27 and TRBJ2-7; D might be TRBD1 or TRBD2, each matching 5 bases. CDR3 in amino acids: CASSLAGTGFSYEQYF. The DNA of the CDR3 is TGTGCCAGCAGTTTAGCCGGGACCGGATTCTCCTACGAGCAGTACTTC.